This T cell receptor beta chain is from a study of response to subunit inactivated influenza vaccine. This clonotype was seen a few times. TCRdb recomputed calls from the RT-PCR reads with MiXCR, one row per CDR3 protein. The sample shows roughly 700,000 distinct CDR3 sequences, around 14% of them seen only once. Trimming at V came to 4 bases and at J to 0 bases, leaving 7 bases not matched to a gene. Germline values: CDR1 SGHRS, CDR2 YFSETQ. The CDR3 runs 16 residues. The gene calls are TRBV5-1 and TRBJ2-4; 7 bases match TRBD1. The sample was PBMCs from blood, taken roughly 12 days after vaccination. The source of this sequence is a man aged 45-60 years who received an inactivated influenza vaccine. CDR3 nucleotides: TGCGCCAGCAGCCTCCAGGGGGACCTAGCCAAAAACATTCAGTACTTC. This translates into CASSLQGDLAKNIQYF. Looking up the rest from reference TRBV5-1 and TRBJ2-4 gives the full variable domain: KAGVTQTPRYLIKTRGQQVTLSCSPISGHRSVSWYQQTPGQGLQFLFEYFSETQRNKGNFPGRFSGRQFSNSRSEMNVSTLELGDSALYLCASSLQGDLAKNIQYFGAGTRLSVL.